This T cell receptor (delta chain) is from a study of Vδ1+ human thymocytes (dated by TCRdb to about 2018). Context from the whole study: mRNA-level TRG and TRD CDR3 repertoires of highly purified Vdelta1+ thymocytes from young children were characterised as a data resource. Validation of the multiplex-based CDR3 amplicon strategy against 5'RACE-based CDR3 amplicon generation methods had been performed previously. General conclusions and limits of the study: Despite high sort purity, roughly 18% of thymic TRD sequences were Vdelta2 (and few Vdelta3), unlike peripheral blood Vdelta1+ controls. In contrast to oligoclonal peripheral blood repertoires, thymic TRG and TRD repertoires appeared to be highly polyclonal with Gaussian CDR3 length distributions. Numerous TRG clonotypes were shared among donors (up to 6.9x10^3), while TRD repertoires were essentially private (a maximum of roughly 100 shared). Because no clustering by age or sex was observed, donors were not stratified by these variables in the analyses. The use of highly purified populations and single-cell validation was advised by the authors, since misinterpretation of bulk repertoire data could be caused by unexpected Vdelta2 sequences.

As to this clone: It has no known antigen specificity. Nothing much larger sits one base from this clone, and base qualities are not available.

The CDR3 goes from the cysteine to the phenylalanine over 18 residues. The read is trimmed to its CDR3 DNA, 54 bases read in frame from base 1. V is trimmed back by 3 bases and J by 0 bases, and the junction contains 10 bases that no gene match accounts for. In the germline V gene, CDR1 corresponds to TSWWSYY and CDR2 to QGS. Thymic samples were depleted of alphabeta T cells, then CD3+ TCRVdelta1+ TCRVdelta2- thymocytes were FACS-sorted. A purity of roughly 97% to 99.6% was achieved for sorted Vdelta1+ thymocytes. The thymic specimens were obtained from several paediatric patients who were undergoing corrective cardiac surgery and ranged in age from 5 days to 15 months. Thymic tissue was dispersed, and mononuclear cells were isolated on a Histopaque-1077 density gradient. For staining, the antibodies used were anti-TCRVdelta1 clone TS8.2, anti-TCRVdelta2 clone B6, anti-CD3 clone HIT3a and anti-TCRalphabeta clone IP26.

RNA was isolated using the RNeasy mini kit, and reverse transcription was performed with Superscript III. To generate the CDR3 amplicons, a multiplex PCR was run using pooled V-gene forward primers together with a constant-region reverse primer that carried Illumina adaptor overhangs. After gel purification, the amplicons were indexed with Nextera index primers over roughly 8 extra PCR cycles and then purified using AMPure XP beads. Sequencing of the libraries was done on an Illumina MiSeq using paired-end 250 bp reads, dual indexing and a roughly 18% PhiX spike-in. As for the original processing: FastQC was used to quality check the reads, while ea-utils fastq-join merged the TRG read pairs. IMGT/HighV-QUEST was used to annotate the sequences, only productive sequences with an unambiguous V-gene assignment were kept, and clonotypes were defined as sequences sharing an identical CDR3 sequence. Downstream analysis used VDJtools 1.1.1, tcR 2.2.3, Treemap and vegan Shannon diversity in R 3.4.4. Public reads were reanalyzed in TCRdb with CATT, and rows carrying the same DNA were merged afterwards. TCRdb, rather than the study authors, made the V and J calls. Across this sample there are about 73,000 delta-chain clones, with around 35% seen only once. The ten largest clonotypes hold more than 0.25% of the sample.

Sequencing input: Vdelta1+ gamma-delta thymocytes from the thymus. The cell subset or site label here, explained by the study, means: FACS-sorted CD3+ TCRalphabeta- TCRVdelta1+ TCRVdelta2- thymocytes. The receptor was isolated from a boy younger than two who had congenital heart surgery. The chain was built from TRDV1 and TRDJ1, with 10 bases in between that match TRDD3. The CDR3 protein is CALGDPLPTGGYTDKLIF. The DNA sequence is TGTGCTCTTGGGGATCCACTTCCTACTGGGGGATACACCGATAAACTCATCTTT.